Listed below are T cell receptor beta chains from one sample, sequenced in a study of T cell responses to AZD1222 COVID-19 vaccine. The repertoire was sequenced with immunoSEQ multiplex PCR; TCRdb's copy has only in-frame clones and lacks some. The sample lists around 78,000 clones; 87% were seen once. The input for sequencing was peripheral blood, taken on day 0 of AZD1222 vaccination. These receptors were obtained from an adult in good health. CDR3s include the opening cysteine and the closing phenylalanine or tryptophan. D genes are given only for firm matches. Size values are once, few and many counts, or a class for expanded clones, and some rows have none.

CDR3 DNA: TGTGCCAGCAGCCGAGAAGGGGGCTCCTACAATGAGCAGTTCTTC
CDR3 protein: CASSREGGSYNEQFF
D gene: -
clone size: -
V gene: TRBV6-5
J gene: TRBJ2-1

CDR3 DNA: TGTGCCAGCAGCCCGGGGACTAGCGGCAACTGGGGCGAGCAGTACTTC
CDR3 protein: CASSPGTSGNWGEQYF
D gene: TRBD2
clone size: -
V gene: TRBV3-1/TRBV3-2
J gene: TRBJ2-7

CDR3 DNA: TGTGCCAGCAGCTTAGCTGTGGGGGTTGTTCAGCCCCAGCATTTT
CDR3 protein: CASSLAVGVVQPQHF
D gene: -
clone size: -
V gene: TRBV7-2
J gene: TRBJ1-5

CDR3 DNA: TGTGCCAGCAGTGCTGGACAGGGGACAGGGGATACGCAGTATTTT
CDR3 protein: CASSAGQGTGDTQYF
D gene: TRBD1
clone size: -
V gene: TRBV5-8
J gene: TRBJ2-3

CDR3 DNA: TGCAGCGTTGCGCCAGGGGGCGATTATGGCTACACCTTC
CDR3 protein: CSVAPGGDYGYTF
D gene: TRBD1
clone size: few
V gene: TRBV29-1
J gene: TRBJ1-2

CDR3 DNA: TGTGCCAGCAGTGACCCCTCCGGGACAGGTTTATACGAGCAGTACTTC
CDR3 protein: CASSDPSGTGLYEQYF
D gene: TRBD1
clone size: -
V gene: TRBV6-1
J gene: TRBJ2-7

CDR3 DNA: TGTGCCAGCAGCTACCGGACGGGCCCAATGAACACTGAAGCTTTCTTT
CDR3 protein: CASSYRTGPMNTEAFF
D gene: -
clone size: -
V gene: TRBV11-2
J gene: TRBJ1-1

CDR3 DNA: TGTGCCAGCAGTCCAGACGGGAGTAGAACCTACGAGCAGTACTTC
CDR3 protein: CASSPDGSRTYEQYF
D gene: -
clone size: few
V gene: TRBV2
J gene: TRBJ2-7

CDR3 DNA: TGTGCCAGCAGCTTTAGCGGGAGGGCAGTCGGGGAGCTGTTTTTT
CDR3 protein: CASSFSGRAVGELFF
D gene: -
clone size: -
V gene: TRBV21-1
J gene: TRBJ2-2

CDR3 DNA: TGTGCCAGCAGCTTACGCGCCGGGGTTTATTCACCCCTCCACTTT
CDR3 protein: CASSLRAGVYSPLHF
D gene: -
clone size: few
V gene: TRBV5-6
J gene: TRBJ1-6

CDR3 DNA: TGTGCCAGCAGCTTAGGAGCGGCCACAGATACGCAGTATTTT
CDR3 protein: CASSLGAATDTQYF
D gene: -
clone size: once
V gene: TRBV7-3
J gene: TRBJ2-3

CDR3 DNA: TGCAGTGCTAGTAGGCCAGGGGACTCCTACGAGCAGTACTTC
CDR3 protein: CSASRPGDSYEQYF
D gene: -
clone size: -
V gene: TRBV20-1
J gene: TRBJ2-7

CDR3 DNA: TGCAGCGTTGAAGGGCAGGGGAATGAAGCTTTCTTT
CDR3 protein: CSVEGQGNEAFF
D gene: -
clone size: few
V gene: TRBV29-1
J gene: TRBJ1-1

CDR3 DNA: TGTGCCAGTAGTATAGGACAGGGGGACTACGAGCAGTACTTC
CDR3 protein: CASSIGQGDYEQYF
D gene: TRBD1
clone size: -
V gene: TRBV19
J gene: TRBJ2-7

CDR3 DNA: TGCGCCAGCAGCTTGGAGGGACAGAGAGACACAGATACGCAGTATTTT
CDR3 protein: CASSLEGQRDTDTQYF
D gene: TRBD1
clone size: few
V gene: TRBV5-1
J gene: TRBJ2-3

CDR3 DNA: TGTGCCAGCAGGGGACTAGCGGGGACTACCAAAAACATTCAGTACTTC
CDR3 protein: CASRGLAGTTKNIQYF
D gene: TRBD2
clone size: -
V gene: TRBV2
J gene: TRBJ2-4

CDR3 DNA: TGCGCCAGCAGCCCTCCCCGGCTTGGCCGGGCCAACGTCCTGACTTTC
CDR3 protein: CASSPPRLGRANVLTF
D gene: -
clone size: -
V gene: TRBV5-1
J gene: TRBJ2-6

CDR3 DNA: TGTGCCAGCAGCGACCTAGCGGGAGGGGACGATGAGCAGTTCTTC
CDR3 protein: CASSDLAGGDDEQFF
D gene: TRBD2
clone size: -
V gene: TRBV9
J gene: TRBJ2-1

CDR3 DNA: TGTGCCATCGGGACAGGGGTAGATTATGGCTACACCTTC
CDR3 protein: CAIGTGVDYGYTF
D gene: TRBD1
clone size: -
V gene: TRBV10-3
J gene: TRBJ1-2

CDR3 DNA: TGTGCCTATCGGGACATCGAAAAACTGTTTTTT
CDR3 protein: CAYRDIEKLFF
D gene: -
clone size: many
V gene: TRBV30
J gene: TRBJ1-4

CDR3 DNA: TGCAGCGTTGAGCTCCACTACAGGGCGTACAATGAGCAGTTCTTC
CDR3 protein: CSVELHYRAYNEQFF
D gene: -
clone size: -
V gene: TRBV29-1
J gene: TRBJ2-1

CDR3 DNA: TGTGCCAGCAGCACGGGACTAGCGGGGCTCAAGAGACAGGAGACCCAGTACTTC
CDR3 protein: CASSTGLAGLKRQETQYF
D gene: TRBD2
clone size: few
V gene: TRBV28
J gene: TRBJ2-5

CDR3 DNA: TGTGCCAGCAGCTTACAGGTTTTGAGCTACGAGCAGTACTTC
CDR3 protein: CASSLQVLSYEQYF
D gene: -
clone size: -
V gene: TRBV11-3
J gene: TRBJ2-7

CDR3 DNA: TGTGCCAGCCAGACAGGGGAAGATCAGCCCCAGCATTTT
CDR3 protein: CASQTGEDQPQHF
D gene: TRBD1
clone size: -
V gene: TRBV6-5
J gene: TRBJ1-5

CDR3 DNA: TGTGCCAGCAGCTTAAGTGGCGGGTCACGGGTTGGGGAGCAGTTCTTC
CDR3 protein: CASSLSGGSRVGEQFF
D gene: -
clone size: -
V gene: TRBV7-3
J gene: TRBJ2-1

CDR3 DNA: TGTGCCAGTAGTTCAGGGGGCAACACCGGGGAGCTGTTTTTT
CDR3 protein: CASSSGGNTGELFF
D gene: TRBD1
clone size: -
V gene: TRBV19
J gene: TRBJ2-2

CDR3 DNA: TGTGCCAGCAGTGACTTTTTTCCAAGGCGGGACAACAATGAGCAGTTCTTC
CDR3 protein: CASSDFFPRRDNNEQFF
D gene: -
clone size: -
V gene: TRBV6-1
J gene: TRBJ2-1